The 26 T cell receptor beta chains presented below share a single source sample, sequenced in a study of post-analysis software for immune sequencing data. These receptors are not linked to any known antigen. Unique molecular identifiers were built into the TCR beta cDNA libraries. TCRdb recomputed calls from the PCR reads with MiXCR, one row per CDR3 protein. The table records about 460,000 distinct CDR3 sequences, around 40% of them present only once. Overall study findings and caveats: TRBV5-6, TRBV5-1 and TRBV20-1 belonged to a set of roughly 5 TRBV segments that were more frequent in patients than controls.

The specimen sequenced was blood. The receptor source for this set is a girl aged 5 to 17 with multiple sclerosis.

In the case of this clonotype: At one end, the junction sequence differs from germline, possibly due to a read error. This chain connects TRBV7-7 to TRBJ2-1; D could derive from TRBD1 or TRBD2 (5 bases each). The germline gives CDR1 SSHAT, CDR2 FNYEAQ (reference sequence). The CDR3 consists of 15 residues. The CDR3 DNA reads TGTGCTAGCAGCTCCGGGGCACGCTCCTACAATGAGCAGTTCTTC. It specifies CASSSGARSYNEQFF.

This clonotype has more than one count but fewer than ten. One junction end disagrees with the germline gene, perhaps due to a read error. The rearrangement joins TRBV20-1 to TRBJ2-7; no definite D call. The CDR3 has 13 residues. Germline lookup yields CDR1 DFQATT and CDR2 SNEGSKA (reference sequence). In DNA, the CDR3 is TGCAGTGCTAGAATGGACCCTTCCTCCGAGCAGTACTTC. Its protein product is CSARMDPSSEQYF.

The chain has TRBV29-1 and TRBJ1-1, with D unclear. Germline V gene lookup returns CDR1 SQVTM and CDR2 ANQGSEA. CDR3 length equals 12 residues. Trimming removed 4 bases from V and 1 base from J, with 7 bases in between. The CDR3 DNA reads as TGCAGCGTTGTTTATGAGAACACTGAAGCTTTCTTT. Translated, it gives CSVVYENTEAFF.

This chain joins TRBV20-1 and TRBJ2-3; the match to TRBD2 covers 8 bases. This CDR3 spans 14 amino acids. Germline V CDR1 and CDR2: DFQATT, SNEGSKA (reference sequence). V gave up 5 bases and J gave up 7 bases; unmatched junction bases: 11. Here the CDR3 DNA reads TGCAGTGCTCACACTAGCGGAGTATCGTATACGCAGTATTTT. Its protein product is CSAHTSGVSYTQYF.

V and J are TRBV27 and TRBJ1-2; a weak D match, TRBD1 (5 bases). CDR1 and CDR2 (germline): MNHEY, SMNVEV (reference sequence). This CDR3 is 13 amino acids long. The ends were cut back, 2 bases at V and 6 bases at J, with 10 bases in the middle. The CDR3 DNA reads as TGTGCCAGCAGTTTAGTGCCAGGGCATGGCTACACCTTC. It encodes CASSLVPGHGYTF.

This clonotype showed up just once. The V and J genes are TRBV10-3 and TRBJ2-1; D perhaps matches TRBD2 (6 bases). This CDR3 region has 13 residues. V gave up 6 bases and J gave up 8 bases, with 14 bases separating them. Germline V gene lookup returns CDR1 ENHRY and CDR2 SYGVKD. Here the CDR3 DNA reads TGTGCCATCAGCCGGGAGTTCGAGCATGAGCAGTTCTTC. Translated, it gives CAISREFEHEQFF.

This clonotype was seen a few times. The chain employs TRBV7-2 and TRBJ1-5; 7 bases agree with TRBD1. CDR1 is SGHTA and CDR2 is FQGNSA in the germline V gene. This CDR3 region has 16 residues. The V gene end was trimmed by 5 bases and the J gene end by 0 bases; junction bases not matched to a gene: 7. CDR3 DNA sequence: TGTGCCAGCAGCCCCCAGGGGGTAGGTAGCAATCAGCCCCAGCATTTT. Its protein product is CASSPQGVGSNQPQHF.

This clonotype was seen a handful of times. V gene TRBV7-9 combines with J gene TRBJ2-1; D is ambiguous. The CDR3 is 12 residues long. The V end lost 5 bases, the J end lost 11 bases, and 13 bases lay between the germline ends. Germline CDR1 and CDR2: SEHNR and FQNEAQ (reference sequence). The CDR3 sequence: CASSPQGRKQFF. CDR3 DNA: TGTGCCAGCAGCCCCCAAGGGCGGAAGCAGTTCTTC.

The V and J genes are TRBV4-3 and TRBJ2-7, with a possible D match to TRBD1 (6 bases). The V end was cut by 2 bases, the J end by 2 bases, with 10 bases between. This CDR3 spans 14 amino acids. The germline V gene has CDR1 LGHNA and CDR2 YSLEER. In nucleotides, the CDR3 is TGCGCCAGCAGCCAACTAACAGGGACCTACGAGCAGTACTTC. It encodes CASSQLTGTYEQYF.

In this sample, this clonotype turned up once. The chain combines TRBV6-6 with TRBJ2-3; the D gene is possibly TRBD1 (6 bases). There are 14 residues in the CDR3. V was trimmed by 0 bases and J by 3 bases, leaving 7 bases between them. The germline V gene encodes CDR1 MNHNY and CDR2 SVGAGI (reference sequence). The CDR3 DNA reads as TGTGCCAGCAGTTACTCCACAGGGACAGATACGCAGTATTTT. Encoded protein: CASSYSTGTDTQYF.

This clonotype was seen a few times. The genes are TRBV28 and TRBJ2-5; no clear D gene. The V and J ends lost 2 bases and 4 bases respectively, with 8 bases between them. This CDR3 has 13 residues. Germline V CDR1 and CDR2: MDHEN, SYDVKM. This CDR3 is CASSLGQVETQYF. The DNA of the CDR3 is TGTGCCAGCAGTTTAGGGCAGGTAGAGACCCAGTACTTC.

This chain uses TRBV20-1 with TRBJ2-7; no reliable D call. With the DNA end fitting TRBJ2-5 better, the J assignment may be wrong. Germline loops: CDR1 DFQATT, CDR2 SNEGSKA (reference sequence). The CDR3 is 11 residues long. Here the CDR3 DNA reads TGCAGTGCCCGTTCCTGGGAGACCCAGTACTTC. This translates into CSARSWETQYF.

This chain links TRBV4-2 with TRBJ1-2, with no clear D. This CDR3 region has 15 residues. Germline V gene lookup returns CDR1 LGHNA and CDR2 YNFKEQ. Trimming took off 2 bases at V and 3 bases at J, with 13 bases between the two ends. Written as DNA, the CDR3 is TGTGCCAGCAGCCAACAGGAGCGGGGAGACTATGGCTACACCTTC. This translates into CASSQQERGDYGYTF.

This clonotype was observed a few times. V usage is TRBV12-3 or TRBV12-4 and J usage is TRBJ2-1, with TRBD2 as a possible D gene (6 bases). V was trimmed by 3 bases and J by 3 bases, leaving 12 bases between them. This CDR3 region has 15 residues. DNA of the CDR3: TGTGCCAGCAGTTTTTGGGACTTTAACTACAATGAGCAGTTCTTC. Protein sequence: CASSFWDFNYNEQFF.

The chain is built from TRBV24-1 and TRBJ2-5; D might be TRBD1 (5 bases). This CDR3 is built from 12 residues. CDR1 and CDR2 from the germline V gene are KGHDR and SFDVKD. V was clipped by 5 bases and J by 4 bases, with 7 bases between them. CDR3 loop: CATSGQGETQYF. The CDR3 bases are TGTGCCACCAGTGGGCAGGGAGAGACCCAGTACTTC.

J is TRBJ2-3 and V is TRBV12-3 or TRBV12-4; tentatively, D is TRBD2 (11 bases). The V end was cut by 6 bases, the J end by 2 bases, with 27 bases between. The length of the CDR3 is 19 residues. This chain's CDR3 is CASRDRTGGLAVTTDTQYF. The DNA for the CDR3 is TGTGCCAGCAGAGATCGGACAGGGGGACTAGCGGTCACCACAGATACGCAGTATTTT.

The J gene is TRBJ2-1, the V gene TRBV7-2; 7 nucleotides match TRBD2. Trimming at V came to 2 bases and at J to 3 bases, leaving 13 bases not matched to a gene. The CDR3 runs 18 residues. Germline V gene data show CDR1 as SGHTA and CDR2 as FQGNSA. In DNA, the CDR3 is TGTGCCAGCAGCTTATCAGGGAGGGGAGGGGCCCACTACAATGAGCAGTTCTTC. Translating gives CASSLSGRGGAHYNEQFF.

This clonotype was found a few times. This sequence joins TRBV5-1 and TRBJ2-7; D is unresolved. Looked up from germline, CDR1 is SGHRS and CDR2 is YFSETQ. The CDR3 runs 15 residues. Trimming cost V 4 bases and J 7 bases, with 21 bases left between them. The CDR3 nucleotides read TGCGCCAGCAGCGAAGGATCAGTAATTCCAAGGGAGCAGTACTTC. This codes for CASSEGSVIPREQYF.

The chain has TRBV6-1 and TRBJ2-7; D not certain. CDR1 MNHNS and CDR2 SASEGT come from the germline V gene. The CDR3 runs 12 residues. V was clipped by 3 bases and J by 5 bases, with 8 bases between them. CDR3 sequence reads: CASSDFGDEQYF. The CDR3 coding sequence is TGTGCCAGCAGTGACTTCGGTGACGAGCAGTACTTC.

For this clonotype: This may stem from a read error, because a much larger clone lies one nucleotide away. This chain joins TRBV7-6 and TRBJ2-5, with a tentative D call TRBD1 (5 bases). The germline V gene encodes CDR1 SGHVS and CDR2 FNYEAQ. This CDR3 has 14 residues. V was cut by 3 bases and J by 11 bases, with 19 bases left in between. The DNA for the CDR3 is TGTGCCAGCAGCTTTGGGGCCAGCATGGTAGAGCAGTACTTC. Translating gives CASSFGASMVEQYF.

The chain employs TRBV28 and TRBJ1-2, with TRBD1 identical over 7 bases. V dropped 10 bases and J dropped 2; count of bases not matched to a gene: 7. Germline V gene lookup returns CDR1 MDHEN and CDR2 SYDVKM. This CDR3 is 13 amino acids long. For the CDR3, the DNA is TGTGCCACGCCCGGGACAGCGAACTATGGCTACACCTTC. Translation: CATPGTANYGYTF.

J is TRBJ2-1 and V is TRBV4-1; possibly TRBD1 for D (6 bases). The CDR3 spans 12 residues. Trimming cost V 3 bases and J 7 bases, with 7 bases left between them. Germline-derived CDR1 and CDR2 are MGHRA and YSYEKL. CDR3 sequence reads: CASSHGQNEQFF. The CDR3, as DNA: TGCGCCAGCAGCCACGGACAGAATGAGCAGTTCTTC.

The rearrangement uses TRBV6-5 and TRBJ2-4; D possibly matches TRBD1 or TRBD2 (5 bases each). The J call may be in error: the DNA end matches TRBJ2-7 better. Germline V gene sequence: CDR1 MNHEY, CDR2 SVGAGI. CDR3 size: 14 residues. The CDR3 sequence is CASGTLYGFYEQYF. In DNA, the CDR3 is TGTGCCAGTGGGACCCTGTATGGATTTTACGAGCAGTACTTC.

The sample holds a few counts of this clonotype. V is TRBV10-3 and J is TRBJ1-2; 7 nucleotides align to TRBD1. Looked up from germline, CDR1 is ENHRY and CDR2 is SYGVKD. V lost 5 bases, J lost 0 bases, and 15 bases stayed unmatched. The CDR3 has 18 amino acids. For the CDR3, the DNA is TGTGCCATCAGTTCAAACAGGGGCCGCACCCTACCTAACTATGGCTACACCTTC. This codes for CAISSNRGRTLPNYGYTF.

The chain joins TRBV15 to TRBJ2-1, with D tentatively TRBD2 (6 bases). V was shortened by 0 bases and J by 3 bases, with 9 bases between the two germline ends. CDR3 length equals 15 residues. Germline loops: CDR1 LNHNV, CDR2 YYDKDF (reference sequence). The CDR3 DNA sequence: TGTGCCACCAGCAGAGATGGGAGGTACTACAATGAGCAGTTCTTC. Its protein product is CATSRDGRYYNEQFF. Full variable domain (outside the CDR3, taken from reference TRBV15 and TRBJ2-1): DAMVIQNPRYQVTQFGKPVTLSCSQTLNHNVMYWYQQKSSQAPKLLFHYYDKDFNNEADTPDNFQSRRPNTSFCFLDIRSPGLGDTAMYLCATSRDGRYYNEQFFGPGTRLTVL.

Here the CDR3 reads CASGSGTGETQYF. The CDR3 nucleotides are TGTGCCAGCGGCTCCGGGACAGGGGAGACCCAGTACTTC. The J gene is TRBJ2-5, the V gene TRBV7-3, with TRBD1 identical over 9 bases. Germline CDR1 SGHTA, CDR2 FQGTGA. This CDR3 comprises 13 residues. V shed 8 bases and J 5 bases; nucleotides not matched to a gene: 6.